These 4 T cell receptor beta chains came from one sample sequenced in a study of blood T cell repertoires in COVID-19. Measured with immunoSEQ multiplex PCR; TCRdb has only the in-frame clones, and not every one. The sample has about 200,000 clones, approximately 83% seen once; the top ten hold approximately 9.9%. Sequencing was carried out using peripheral blood. The receptor source for this set is a human donor with active or convalescent COVID-19. The donor label of this sample is uncertain.

The V gene is TRBV5-5, the J gene TRBJ2-7, with 11 bases identical to TRBD1. J lost 3 bases, V lost 4 bases, and 3 bases had no gene match. The CDR3 consists of 14 residues. The germline V gene encodes CDR1 SGHKS and CDR2 YYEKEE (reference sequence). CDR3 sequence (DNA): TGTGCCAGCAGCCCGGGGACAGGGGGCTACGAGCAGTACTTC. It translates to CASSPGTGGYEQYF.

The chain is built from TRBV9 and TRBJ1-2, with a weak D call TRBD1 (6 bases). The V gene lost 2 bases and the J gene lost 0 bases, with 14 bases spanning the gap. CDR1 SGDLS and CDR2 YYNGEE come from the germline V gene. The length of the CDR3 is 16 residues. CDR3: CASSVFGQTTNYGYTF. CDR3 nucleotide sequence: TGTGCCAGCAGCGTCTTTGGACAGACAACTAACTATGGCTACACCTTC.

The CDR3 protein is CASVRKNTEAFF. For the CDR3, the DNA is TGTGCCAGCGTGCGGAAGAACACTGAAGCTTTCTTT. The J gene is TRBJ1-1, the V gene TRBV2; D is ambiguous. The CDR3 totals 12 residues. Germline CDR1 and CDR2: SNHLY and FYNNEI. V gave up 8 bases and J gave up 1 base, with 8 bases separating them.

On this clone: The junction departs from the called germline gene at one end, perhaps through a read error. The chain combines TRBV18 with TRBJ1-2; 7 bases are shared with TRBD1. CDR1 and CDR2 (germline): KGHSH, LQKENI. The CDR3 is 14 amino acids. This CDR3 reads CVSSPLDREGGYTF. The CDR3 DNA sequence: TGTGTCAGCTCACCACTTGACAGGGAAGGCGGCTACACCTTC.